The 20 T cell receptor beta chains below were found in one sample sequenced in a study of blood T cell repertoires in COVID-19. The table came from immunoSEQ multiplex PCR; TCRdb's copy has only in-frame clones and leaves some out. This table holds about 280,000 clones, approximately 85% found once. The specimen sequenced was peripheral blood. The source of these receptors is a man over 45 with active or convalescent COVID-19.

This clone was found a few times. The genes are TRBV5-1 and TRBJ2-2; D gene unclear. The germline CDR1 and CDR2 sequences are SGHRS and YFSETQ. CDR3 length: 14 amino acids. Trimming stripped 5 bases from V and 4 bases from J, with 12 bases between. CDR3 DNA sequence: TGCGCCAGCAGTTCCCTCCGACTCACCGGGGAGCTGTTTTTT. Its protein product is CASSSLRLTGELFF.

The rearrangement joins TRBV9 to TRBJ2-3; maybe TRBD2 (6 bases). The V end was cut by 3 bases, the J end by 4 bases, with 15 bases between. Germline V gene data show CDR1 as SGDLS and CDR2 as YYNGEE. The length of the CDR3 is 15 residues. The CDR3, as DNA: TGTGCCAGCAGCGGTTTAGCGGCCTTTGCAGATACGCAGTATTTT. Protein: CASSGLAAFADTQYF.

J is TRBJ2-1 and V is TRBV11-2; the match to TRBD2 covers 12 bases. Germline assignment: CDR1 SGHAT and CDR2 FQNNGV. V shed 5 bases and J 5 bases; nucleotides not matched to a gene: 10. This CDR3 comprises 17 residues. The CDR3 sequence is CASSPRWASGRDNEQFF. CDR3 DNA sequence: TGTGCCAGCAGCCCCCGGTGGGCTAGCGGGAGGGACAATGAGCAGTTCTTC.

The rearrangement uses TRBV7-9 and TRBJ2-1, with a possible D match to TRBD1 (6 bases). V was clipped by 2 bases and J by 1 base, with 9 bases between them. The CDR3 has 15 residues. Germline CDR1 SEHNR, CDR2 FQNEAQ (reference sequence). CDR3 amino acids: CASSLRRGSYNEQFF. CDR3 nucleotides: TGTGCCAGCAGCTTACGTAGGGGGTCCTACAATGAGCAGTTCTTC.

This clone was found once. This rearrangement joins TRBV29-1 to TRBJ2-5; D is unresolved. V was shortened by 7 bases and J by 5 bases, with 20 bases between the two germline ends. Per germline, CDR1 SQVTM and CDR2 ANQGSEA. The CDR3 extends over 14 amino acids. CDR3 protein: CSALDARATETQYF. Here the CDR3 DNA reads TGCAGCGCACTCGACGCCCGAGCGACGGAGACCCAGTACTTC.

This clone was seen only a few times. The chain has TRBV7-2 and TRBJ1-2; D unresolved. The CDR3 is made up of 15 amino acids. V shed 2 bases and J shed 4 bases, with 14 bases lying between them. Germline V lookup: CDR1 SGHTA, CDR2 FQGNSA. The CDR3 here is CASSLNTESGYGYTF. In DNA, the CDR3 is TGTGCCAGCAGCTTAAATACAGAATCTGGCTATGGCTACACCTTC.

The chain recombines TRBV19 with TRBJ1-1; D is unclear. The V and J ends lost 0 bases and 4 bases respectively, with 24 bases between them. Per the germline V gene, CDR1 is LNHDA and CDR2 is SQIVND (reference sequence). This CDR3 comprises 19 residues. DNA for the CDR3: TGTGCCAGTAGTATAGAAGTGAGGGCCTGGTTGGTCTCGGGCACTGAAGCTTTCTTT. Encoded protein: CASSIEVRAWLVSGTEAFF. The full variable domain, its missing parts supplied by reference TRBV19 and TRBJ1-1, is DGGITQSPKYLFRKEGQNVTLSCEQNLNHDAMYWYRQDPGQGLRLIYYSQIVNDFQKGDIAEGYSVSREKKESFPLTVTSAQKNPTAFYLCASSIEVRAWLVSGTEAFFGQGTRLTVV.

This CDR3 reads CASSTNTGTGGSNTGELFF. The DNA of the CDR3 is TGTGCCAGCAGCACCAACACCGGGACAGGGGGCTCGAACACCGGGGAGCTGTTTTTT. V is TRBV13 and J is TRBJ2-2, with 12 bases identical to TRBD1. This CDR3 is 19 amino acids long. V lost 5 bases and J lost 0; bases outside the gene matches: 10. The germline gives CDR1 PRHDT, CDR2 FYEKMQ (reference sequence).

A word on this clone: One end of the junction is discordant with germline, which a read error may explain. This chain uses TRBV7-7 with TRBJ1-6, with D tentatively TRBD1 (5 bases). This CDR3 contains 14 residues. In germline, CDR1 is SSHAT, CDR2 FNYEAQ (reference sequence). CDR3: CASSLRGIGSPLHF. As DNA, the CDR3 is TGTGCTAGCAGCTTAAGGGGAATCGGTTCACCCCTCCACTTT.

This chain connects TRBV10-3 to TRBJ2-1; 8 bases map to TRBD1. CDR1 and CDR2 from the germline V gene are ENHRY and SYGVKD. The CDR3 extends over 14 amino acids. V was pared by 6 bases and J by 6 bases, with 7 bases of the junction left unmatched. DNA of the CDR3: TGTGCCATCAGACCGACAGGGGAAGGCAATGAGCAGTTCTTC. Translated, it gives CAIRPTGEGNEQFF.

The V and J genes are TRBV12-3 or TRBV12-4 and TRBJ1-2; D is possibly TRBD1 (5 bases). This CDR3 comprises 13 residues. Trimming took 3 bases from V and 4 from J, leaving 9 bases between them. CDR3 in DNA: TGTGCCAGCAGTTTGACAGTCAGCTATGGCTACACCTTC. Residues: CASSLTVSYGYTF.

Notes on this clone: One junction end does not reproduce the germline sequence, and a read error may be involved. Other DNA sequences in this sample translate to the same CDR3. This chain joins TRBV30 and TRBJ1-1, with TRBD1 matching over 7 bases. The CDR3 covers 15 residues. Germline V gene data show CDR1 as GTSNPN and CDR2 as SVGIG (reference sequence). The CDR3 loop is CAWSRKGQPYTEAFF. CDR3 DNA sequence: TGCGCCTGGAGCCGAAAGGGACAGCCGTATACTGAAGCTTTCTTT.

V is TRBV6-2 or TRBV6-3 and J is TRBJ2-5; 8 nucleotides agree with TRBD1. V was clipped by 6 bases and J by 7 bases; unmatched bases: 19. This CDR3 spans 17 amino acids. Germline values: CDR1 MNHEY, CDR2 SVGEGT. CDR3 in amino acids: CASSPLSSVPTGGTQYF. The CDR3 DNA reads as TGTGCCAGCAGCCCGTTGAGTAGCGTACCCACAGGGGGGACCCAGTACTTC.

The chain couples TRBV18 to TRBJ1-2; 7 nucleotides line up with TRBD1. V trimming: 1 base; J trimming: 2 bases; junction bases outside the gene matches: 1. Germline-derived CDR1 and CDR2 are KGHSH and LQKENI. CDR3 length equals 14 residues. CDR3 sequence (DNA): TGTGCCAGCTCACCACAACAGGGGAACTATGGCTACACCTTC. Its translation is CASSPQQGNYGYTF.

This clone was counted a single time. The chain combines TRBV4-1 with TRBJ1-5; D is unclear. CDR1 is MGHRA, CDR2 YSYEKL, per germline. The CDR3 consists of 16 residues. Trimming removed 4 bases from V and 0 bases from J, with 13 bases in between. CDR3 DNA sequence: TGCGCCAGCAGCCTCGATGATGGCTTTAGCAATCAGCCCCAGCATTTT. It codes for CASSLDDGFSNQPQHF.

This clone was seen a handful of times. Distinct nucleotide sequences in the sample also encode this CDR3. The gene calls are TRBV20-1 and TRBJ1-5, with D possibly being TRBD1 (6 bases). The germline V gene has CDR1 DFQATT and CDR2 SNEGSKA (reference sequence). The CDR3 spans 15 residues. V dropped 3 bases and J dropped 2 bases, with 14 bases sitting between them. As DNA, the CDR3 is TGCAGTGCTAGTGTGGGAGGGGGAGGCAATCAGCCCCAGCATTTT. The encoded protein is CSASVGGGGNQPQHF.

The rearrangement joins TRBV19 to TRBJ1-2; no reliable D call. The V gene's germline CDR1 is LNHDA and CDR2 SQIVND (reference sequence). The V gene lost 4 bases and the J gene lost 5 bases, with 8 bases spanning the gap. The CDR3 runs 12 residues. CDR3 in DNA: TGTGCCAGTAGTAGACGGGAGTATGGCTACACCTTC. Encoded protein: CASSRREYGYTF.

This clone was seen once. The chain employs TRBV18 and TRBJ1-1; 7 nucleotides align to TRBD1. CDR1 is KGHSH, CDR2 LQKENI, per germline. The CDR3 has 15 residues. V lost 3 bases to trimming and J lost 0 bases; unmatched junction nucleotides: 4. The chain's CDR3 is CASSPWTGMNTEAFF. The CDR3 DNA is TGTGCCAGCTCACCGTGGACAGGAATGAACACTGAAGCTTTCTTT.

The gene calls are TRBV12-3 or TRBV12-4 and TRBJ1-5, with D unclear. Between the trimmed V and J ends, which lost 6 bases and 7 bases, there was a span of 10 bases. CDR3 size: 12 residues. In DNA form, the CDR3 reads TGTGCCAGCAGCATAAGAGGGCAGCCCCAGCATTTT. It encodes CASSIRGQPQHF.

Worth noting for this clone: A much larger clone lies a single base off, so this may be a read error. The identical CDR3 is also encoded by other nucleotide sequences in the sample. The chain links TRBV7-2 to TRBJ1-1; tentatively, D is TRBD1 (5 bases). CDR1 SGHTA and CDR2 FQGNSA come from the germline V gene. Trimming stripped 1 base from V and 2 bases from J, with 8 bases between. The CDR3 extends over 14 amino acids. The CDR3 DNA follows: TGTGCCAGCAGCTTAGTGGGGGGAAACACTGAAGCTTTCTTT. It specifies CASSLVGGNTEAFF.